This passage covers 9 T cell receptor beta chains from one sample sequenced in a study of CD8 T cells in ankylosing spondylitis. TCRdb re-analysed the 5' RACE reads in MiXCR, keeping a single row per CDR3 protein. The table shows 250,000 to 300,000 distinct CDR3 sequences, with 20% occurring only once. The sample taken for sequencing was blood, either unsorted or a sorted T cell fraction (not recorded which). These TCRs come from a male donor with ankylosing spondylitis or in good health (not recorded which).

The CDR3, as DNA: TGTGCCAGCAGCCAAGCCTGGGCCCCGGGACAGGGGTTAAATATCTACAATGAGCAGTTCTTC. Translating gives CASSQAWAPGQGLNIYNEQFF. V usage is TRBV4-2 and J usage is TRBJ2-1; TRBD1 matches at 10 bases. Germline CDR1 is LGHNA and CDR2 is YNFKEQ. V was pared by 1 base and J by 3 bases, with 18 bases of the junction left unmatched. The CDR3 extends over 21 amino acids.

The V call is TRBV20-1, the J call TRBJ2-3; TRBD1 or TRBD2 may be the D gene (5 bases each). The CDR3 is 13 amino acids. Germline loops: CDR1 DFQATT, CDR2 SNEGSKA (reference sequence). V lost 3 bases and J lost 4, with 11 bases in between. The CDR3 region has the DNA TGCAGTGCTAGCAGGGACCTGTCAGATACGCAGTATTTT. It translates to CSASRDLSDTQYF.

V gene TRBV25-1 combines with J gene TRBJ2-1, with no clear D. CDR1 is MGHDK, CDR2 SYGVNS, per germline. V dropped 3 bases and J dropped 7 bases, with 7 bases sitting between them. The CDR3 spans 12 residues. The CDR3 loop reads CASSDSVNEQFF. The CDR3 DNA follows: TGTGCCAGCAGTGATTCGGTGAATGAGCAGTTCTTC.

This clonotype was seen many times. This rearrangement joins TRBV5-1 to TRBJ2-3; no clear D. The ends were cut back, 0 bases at V and 6 bases at J, with 14 bases in the middle. The CDR3 length is 15 residues. CDR1 SGHRS and CDR2 YFSETQ come from the germline V gene. CDR3: CASSLAGDTGDTQYF. The CDR3 DNA sequence: TGCGCCAGCAGCTTGGCTGGCGACACTGGGGATACGCAGTATTTT.

This clonotype was counted many times. V and J are TRBV9 and TRBJ1-5, with no clear D. Trimming removed 0 bases from V and 6 bases from J, with 10 bases in between. The CDR3 runs 14 residues. Germline V CDR1 and CDR2: SGDLS, YYNGEE. In DNA, the CDR3 is TGTGCCAGCAGCGTAGACCCAGGAAGTCAGCCCCAGCATTTT. It yields the protein CASSVDPGSQPQHF. Supplemented by reference TRBV9 and TRBJ1-5, the full variable domain reads DSGVTQTPKHLITATGQRVTLRCSPRSGDLSVYWYQQSLDQGLQFLIQYYNGEERAKGNILERFSAQQFPDLHSELNLSSLELGDSALYFCASSVDPGSQPQHFGDGTRLSIL.

The gene calls are TRBV6-1 and TRBJ1-5; D gene uncertain. The germline CDR1 and CDR2 sequences are MNHNS and SASEGT. The CDR3 loop spans 14 amino acids. Trimming took 6 bases from V and 4 from J, leaving 13 bases between them. Written as DNA, the CDR3 is TGTGCCAGCAGCTTCGTAGGGTCAAATCAGCCCCAGCATTTT. Amino acid sequence: CASSFVGSNQPQHF.

The chain combines TRBV5-1 with TRBJ2-5; possible D gene TRBD1, 6 bases. The length of the CDR3 is 15 residues. V lost 3 bases and J 6 bases, leaving 18 bases between the germline ends. Germline lookup yields CDR1 SGHRS and CDR2 YFSETQ. CDR3 residues: CASSSLTGLEQTQYF. As DNA, the CDR3 is TGCGCCAGCAGCTCATTGACAGGCTTGGAGCAGACCCAGTACTTC.

This clonotype was observed a handful of times. The chain combines TRBV5-1 with TRBJ1-2; no definite D call. CDR1 is SGHRS, CDR2 YFSETQ, per germline. The CDR3 length is 14 residues. V was pared by 2 bases and J by 4 bases, with 12 bases between. DNA for the CDR3: TGCGCCAGCAGCTTTGAAGGGAAGGGCTATGGCTACACCTTC. It yields the protein CASSFEGKGYGYTF.

This clonotype was counted between two and nine times. The J gene is TRBJ1-3, the V gene TRBV20-1; 10 bases are a match to TRBD1. Trimming at V came to 2 bases and at J to 3 bases, leaving 1 base not matched to a gene. The CDR3 consists of 14 residues. Per the germline V gene, CDR1 is DFQATT and CDR2 is SNEGSKA (reference sequence). The CDR3 protein is CSARRDRGGNTIYF. The CDR3 nucleotides read TGCAGTGCTAGAAGGGACAGGGGTGGAAACACCATATATTTT.